This section outlines one T cell receptor (beta chain) sequence together with its context. This CDR3 has 13 residues. Trimming took off 4 bases at V and 4 bases at J, with 8 bases between the two ends. Looked up from germline, CDR1 is SEHNR and CDR2 is FQNEAQ (reference sequence). These data come from a study of CD8 T cells in Susac syndrome. It was healthy donors who served as the controls, matched for age and sex. Reverse transcription used about 0.45 to 1 ug RNA and random hexamers. TCRdb reprocessed the immunoSEQ multiplex PCR reads with MiXCR, giving one entry per CDR3 protein. The sample lists some 110,000 distinct CDR3 sequences, about 94% occurring once.

Source material: CD4+ T cells from PBMCs. The clonotype was recovered from a human donor in good health. V gene TRBV7-9 combines with J gene TRBJ2-1; D is ambiguous. In nucleotides, the CDR3 is TGTGCCAGCAGCTCTTATCGGTACAATGAGCAGTTCTTC. It is translated as CASSSYRYNEQFF.